These 8 T cell receptor beta chains were sequenced from one sample in a study of T cell repertoires in cytomegalovirus infection. These receptors are not linked to any known antigen. Each CDR3 protein is one row after TCRdb ran MiXCR on the reads. The table records roughly 990,000 distinct CDR3 sequences, roughly 30% of them present only once. The sequencing used cultured CD8+ T cells from PBMCs, collected from culture after CMV antigen stimulation. The receptors come from a human donor in good health (CMV status not recorded). Some clones in this sample may be carry-over from other donors' samples.

The table lists this clonotype with a count of one. This chain uses TRBV27 with TRBJ1-2; D is undetermined. The CDR3 runs 11 residues. Trimming took off 6 bases at V and 4 bases at J, with 6 bases between the two ends. The V gene's germline CDR1 is MNHEY and CDR2 SMNVEV (reference sequence). The CDR3 is CASRSPYGYTF. The CDR3 region has the DNA TGTGCCAGCAGGTCACCCTATGGCTACACCTTC.

The chain is built from TRBV2 and TRBJ1-1; TRBD1 is a possible D gene (6 bases). This CDR3 has 14 amino acids. Trimming took 8 bases from V and 5 from J, leaving 18 bases between them. Germline CDR1 and CDR2: SNHLY and FYNNEI. The CDR3 DNA reads as TGTGCCAGCGACCAAGGGGGGGGAGAGACTGAAGCTTTCTTT. It specifies CASDQGGGETEAFF.

The sample holds many counts of this clonotype. J is TRBJ2-3 and V is TRBV7-2; possible D gene TRBD2, 5 bases. This CDR3 contains 13 residues. V was clipped by 5 bases and J by 6 bases, with 12 bases between them. Germline-derived CDR1 and CDR2 are SGHTA and FQGNSA. CDR3: CASSPLGGDTQYF. The CDR3 region has the DNA TGTGCCAGCAGCCCGCTCGGCGGGGATACGCAGTATTTT. Together with reference TRBV7-2 and TRBJ2-3, the CDR3 gives the full variable domain: GAGVSQSPSNKVTEKGKDVELRCDPISGHTALYWYRQSLGQGLEFLIYFQGNSAPDKSGLPSDRFSAERTGGSVSTLTIQRTQQEDSAVYLCASSPLGGDTQYFGPGTRLTVL.

CDR3 sequence: CASSPAGAVYQPQHF. DNA for the CDR3: TGCGCCAGCAGCCCCGCGGGGGCCGTCTATCAGCCCCAGCATTTT. This rearrangement joins TRBV5-1 to TRBJ1-5; possible D gene TRBD1, 6 bases. Germline values: CDR1 SGHRS, CDR2 YFSETQ. V lost 4 bases and J 5 bases, leaving 16 bases between the germline ends. This CDR3 has 15 residues.

The chain has TRBV15 and TRBJ2-7; D perhaps matches TRBD1 (6 bases). CDR3 length: 11 residues. CDR1 LNHNV and CDR2 YYDKDF come from the germline V gene (reference sequence). Deletions cut 8 bases from V and 2 bases from J, with 7 bases between. CDR3 coding DNA: TGTGCCACCGGGGACACCTACGAGCAGTACGTC. Translating gives CATGDTYEQYV.

At least ten counts were recorded for this clonotype. This chain connects TRBV7-2 to TRBJ2-5; D possibly matches TRBD1 or TRBD2 (5 bases each). The CDR3 consists of 13 residues. The germline V gene has CDR1 SGHTA and CDR2 FQGNSA. V was clipped by 4 bases and J by 4 bases, with 10 bases between them. CDR3: CASSSGDVETQYF. The CDR3 DNA sequence: TGTGCCAGCAGCTCCGGGGACGTAGAGACCCAGTACTTC. Full variable domain (remainder filled in from reference TRBV7-2 and TRBJ2-5): GAGVSQSPSNKVTEKGKDVELRCDPISGHTALYWYRQSLGQGLEFLIYFQGNSAPDKSGLPSDRFSAERTGGSVSTLTIQRTQQEDSAVYLCASSSGDVETQYFGPGTRLLVL.

The genes are TRBV28 and TRBJ1-5; D is possibly TRBD1 (6 bases). Trimming left V 2 bases short and J 0 bases short, with 8 bases between. The CDR3 sequence is 15 residues long. Germline-derived CDR1 and CDR2 are MDHEN and SYDVKM. This CDR3 reads CASSLRGISNQPQHF. CDR3 in DNA: TGTGCCAGCAGTTTAAGGGGGATTAGCAATCAGCCCCAGCATTTT.

This clonotype was detected a few times. V usage is TRBV23-1 and J usage is TRBJ2-5; D possibly corresponds to TRBD2 (6 bases). TRBV23-1 is marked as an open reading frame, function uncertain. This CDR3 has 14 residues. Trimming cost V 4 bases and J 3 bases, with 12 bases left between them. CDR3 sequence: CASSRGELEETQYF. CDR3 bases: TGCGCCAGCAGTCGGGGGGAGCTCGAAGAGACCCAGTACTTC.